This TCR beta chain was documented in a study of radiotherapy plus CTLA-4 blockade in lung cancer. On the study more broadly: Among enrolled patients, less than 20% responded and around 30% achieved disease control.

On this clone itself: What it recognizes is unknown.

Overall study findings and caveats: Expansion in blood of tumor-derived TCR clones was seen after radiotherapy plus ipilimumab.

The repertoire was sequenced with immunoSEQ multiplex PCR; TCRdb's copy has only in-frame clones and lacks some. The sample holds 95,000 to 150,000 clones, more than 80% seen once. This CDR3 region has 15 residues. The ends lost 6 bases at V and 8 bases at J; junction bases unmatched: 13. CDR1 and CDR2 (germline): MNHEY, SVGAGI. Sequenced material: peripheral blood, taken from a patient treated with radiotherapy plus ipilimumab. The sequence was collected from a human donor with non-small cell lung cancer that progressed on radiotherapy plus ipilimumab. The chain employs TRBV6-5 and TRBJ2-1; 7 nucleotides line up with TRBD1. CDR3 sequence reads: CASSDQTGTADEQFF. The CDR3 DNA is TGTGCCAGCAGCGACCAGACAGGGACAGCGGATGAGCAGTTCTTC.